Listed below are T cell receptor beta chains from one sample, sequenced in a study of cytomegalovirus exposure and HLA in healthy donors. Assay used: immunoSEQ multiplex PCR; TCRdb lists only in-frame clones, some missing. Of about 260,000 clones listed, around four fifths are singletons. The specimen sequenced was PBMCs. These TCRs come from a woman between 40 and 50 years old in good health and CMV-seropositive. The CDR3 runs from the conserved cysteine through the conserved F or W. A D gene is named only where the DNA matches it firmly. Not every row has a clone size; where given, it reads once, few, many or a size class.

J | V | size | D | DNA | CDR3
TRBJ2-7 | TRBV19 | NA | NA | TGTGCCAGTAGTATAAATCCCGACAGACTTACATCCTACGAGCAGTACTTC | CASSINPDRLTSYEQYF
TRBJ2-7 | TRBV19 | once | NA | TGTGCCAGTAGTCCCAGGGGGGTGTCCTACGAGCAGTACTTC | CASSPRGVSYEQYF
TRBJ2-1 | TRBV9 | NA | NA | TGTGCCAGCAGCCCCTCCGGGGGGCCGAACTACAATGAGCAGTTCTTC | CASSPSGGPNYNEQFF
TRBJ2-1 | TRBV5-1 | NA | TRBD2 | TGCGCCAGCAGCTTGGGAGCGGGAACCGTGGATGAGCAGTTCTTC | CASSLGAGTVDEQFF
TRBJ2-2 | TRBV7-9 | NA | NA | TGTGCCAGCAGCTTAGGGGCACTGGGGGAGCTGTTTTTT | CASSLGALGELFF
TRBJ2-3 | TRBV6-5 | once | NA | TGTGCCAGCAGTTACCAACCGGAGGGGCCAGATACGCAGTATTTT | CASSYQPEGPDTQYF
TRBJ2-7 | TRBV5-1 | NA | NA | TGCGCCAGCAGCTTGGCCGGTGAAGAGCAGTACTTC | CASSLAGEEQYF
TRBJ2-3 | TRBV19 | NA | TRBD2 | TGTGCCAGTAGTATCTTGGCTAGCGGCCCCACAGATACGCAGTATTTT | CASSILASGPTDTQYF
TRBJ1-4 | TRBV4-3 | few | NA | TGCGCCAGCAGCCAAGAGGGCACCTATAATGAAAAACTGTTTTTT | CASSQEGTYNEKLFF
TRBJ1-1 | TRBV5-1 | NA | NA | TGCGCCAGCAGCTCCCAGGGGCGACCTGAAGCTTTCTTT | CASSSQGRPEAFF
TRBJ2-7 | TRBV19 | NA | NA | TGTGCCAGTAGTAAAGAGGAGGGCTCCTACGAGCAGTACTTC | CASSKEEGSYEQYF
TRBJ2-1 | TRBV11-2 | NA | NA | TGTGCCAGCAGCTTAGACCCAAACTCCTACAATGAGCAGTTCTTC | CASSLDPNSYNEQFF
TRBJ1-1 | TRBV9 | NA | NA | TGTGCCAGCAGCGTAGTAGGGGACACTGAAGCTTTCTTT | CASSVVGDTEAFF
TRBJ1-1 | TRBV7-3 | NA | TRBD1 | TGTGCCAGCAGCTTAGGACAGGGTATGAACACTGAAGCTTTCTTT | CASSLGQGMNTEAFF
TRBJ2-7 | TRBV5-6 | few | NA | TGTGCCAGCAACAGGTACTCGGGCTACGAGCAGTACTTC | CASNRYSGYEQYF
TRBJ2-1 | TRBV11-1 | NA | TRBD2 | TGTGCCAGCAGCCTGGGACTACCTCTCAATGAGCAGTTCTTC | CASSLGLPLNEQFF
TRBJ1-3 | TRBV10-1 | once | NA | TGCGCCAGCAGTGCGAGCGGAAACACCATATATTTT | CASSASGNTIYF
TRBJ2-2 | TRBV5-4 | NA | NA | TGTGCCAGCAGCTTGGGGGAGGACACCGGGGAGCTGTTTTTT | CASSLGEDTGELFF
TRBJ2-7 | TRBV2 | NA | TRBD2 | TGTGCCAGCCCTAGCGGGAGTTACGAGCAGTACTTC | CASPSGSYEQYF
TRBJ1-2 | TRBV11-2 | once | TRBD1 | TGTGCCAGCAGCTTAGCCGGACAGGGAGGCGGCTACACCTTC | CASSLAGQGGGYTF
TRBJ2-5 | TRBV9 | NA | NA | TGTGCCAGCAGCGTGCGGGACGGGGAAGAGACCCAGTACTTC | CASSVRDGEETQYF
TRBJ2-6 | TRBV7-2 | NA | NA | TGTGCCAGCAGCTCCAGGGTCACCCTCAACGTCCTGACTTTC | CASSSRVTLNVLTF
TRBJ1-6 | TRBV28 | NA | NA | TGTGCCAGCGGGATGCGGGCGAGCTCCTATAATTCACCCCTCCACTTT | CASGMRASSYNSPLHF
TRBJ2-7 | TRBV7-2 | NA | TRBD1 | TGTGCCAGCAGCTCCCCGGGACAGGGAGGCCGTATTAGCTCCTACGAGCAGTACTTC | CASSSPGQGGRISSYEQYF
TRBJ2-1 | TRBV27 | NA | TRBD2 | TGTGCCAGCAGAAATCCTAGCGGAGAGCAGTTCTTC | CASRNPSGEQFF
TRBJ1-2 | TRBV18 | NA | NA | TGTGCCAGCTCACCACCGTACCCAGAGCGGGGCTACACCTTC | CASSPPYPERGYTF
TRBJ1-2 | TRBV11-2 | NA | NA | TGTGCCAGCAGCTTAGCCCCAGCTAACTATGGCTACACCTTC | CASSLAPANYGYTF
TRBJ1-4 | TRBV6-5 | NA | TRBD1 | TGTGCCAGCAGACCAGACAGGGGAAGTCAGAGAAAACTGTTTTTT | CASRPDRGSQRKLFF
TRBJ1-2 | TRBV28 | NA | NA | TGTGCCAGCAGTTTGGTCGAATACAGGGTGGATGGCTACACCTTC | CASSLVEYRVDGYTF
TRBJ2-4 | TRBV10-3 | NA | NA | TGTGCCATCAGGACTACAAGGAACATTCAGTACTTC | CAIRTTRNIQYF
TRBJ2-5 | TRBV25-1 | NA | TRBD2 | TGTGCCAGCAGTACAACTCTCCGCGGGAGAAGCGAGACCCAGTACTTC | CASSTTLRGRSETQYF
TRBJ2-3 | TRBV7-9 | NA | NA | TGTGCCAGCAGCTTAGGTAGCGGAACAGATACGCAGTATTTT | CASSLGSGTDTQYF
TRBJ2-7 | TRBV6-5 | NA | TRBD2 | TGTGCCAGCAGTCCCCTAGCGGGCAAAGTCTACGAGCAGTACTTC | CASSPLAGKVYEQYF
TRBJ2-5 | TRBV2 | NA | NA | TGTGCCAGCAGTGAAGCGGCTGAGACCCAGTACTTC | CASSEAAETQYF